The sequence of this T cell receptor (beta chain) was determined in a study of cytomegalovirus exposure and HLA in healthy donors. In the study overall: There were 90 million to 130 million unique TCR beta sequences, drawn from 150 million to 200 million T cells, in an earlier analysis.

There are 15 residues in the CDR3. The germline gives CDR1 MNHEY, CDR2 SVGAGI. J gave up 5 bases and V 2 bases, and 2 bases lay outside the gene matches. The PCR made use of 60 Vbeta and 13 Jbeta primers. Per the original methods: A later analysis counted approximately 80 million unique TCR beta chains, about 11 million shared. Libraries were prepared by immunoSEQ multiplex PCR; TCRdb keeps only in-frame clonotypes and omits some of them. The V and J calls and the clone size are those of that table, but D and trimming were determined from the DNA. This table has 85,000 to 130,000 clones, more than 60% appearing once.

The chain recombines TRBV6-5 with TRBJ2-2; TRBD1 matches at 10 bases. The material sequenced was PBMCs. This sequence was found in a woman between 18 and 29 years old in good health and CMV-seropositive. The DNA for the CDR3 is TGTGCCAGCAGTTACCGGGACAGGGGAACCGGGGAGCTGTTTTTT. This encodes CASSYRDRGTGELFF.